The present entry profiles one TCR beta chain with its context. Antigen: not known. This entry comes from a study of cytomegalovirus exposure and HLA in healthy donors. Study context: A data release that came early held some 84 million unique TCRs from HLA-typed donors. Findings and caveats of the study: Earlier analysis looked at TCR beta V segments, and most were productive about 90% or about 30% of the time. Reportedly, cytomegalovirus status was diagnosed with high sensitivity and specificity.

13 Jbeta primers and 60 Vbeta primers were used for the PCR. Here immunoSEQ multiplex PCR was the method, and the copy in TCRdb shows in-frame clones only, minus some. The table records approximately 110,000 clones, 65% to 80% of them present only once. This clonotype was obtained from a woman aged 35 to 49 in good health and CMV-seronegative. The sequencing input was PBMCs.

The CDR3 DNA follows: TGTGCCAGCACCCAACCCGGCACCGGGGAGCTGTTTTTT. Translated, it gives CASTQPGTGELFF. The chain uses TRBV27 and TRBJ2-2; D is ambiguous. The CDR3 has 13 residues. Trimming pared 7 bases from V and 4 bases from J, leaving 10 bases between. Germline V lookup: CDR1 MNHEY, CDR2 SMNVEV (reference sequence).